Listed below are T cell receptor beta chains from one sample, sequenced in a study of cytomegalovirus exposure and HLA in healthy donors. Data came from immunoSEQ multiplex PCR; TCRdb stores just in-frame clones and leaves some out. The sample holds about 140,000 clones, roughly 80% seen once. Sequencing input: PBMCs. The receptor set was obtained from a man aged 18 to 30 in good health and CMV-seronegative. Both conserved end residues are part of each CDR3. A D gene is named only where the DNA matches it firmly. Not all rows give a size; the values are once, few, many and, for expanded clones, a class.

j_call d_call v_call clone_size cdr3_aa cdr3_nt
TRBJ1-5 . TRBV7-2 . CASSTYSSNQPQHF TGTGCCAGCAGCACCTACAGTAGCAATCAGCCCCAGCATTTT
TRBJ2-5 TRBD2 TRBV5-1 . CASSLEGLDVETQYF TGCGCCAGCAGCTTGGAAGGACTAGATGTAGAGACCCAGTACTTC
TRBJ1-1 TRBD1 TRBV2 few CASRRTGMNTEAFF TGTGCCAGCAGGCGGACAGGGATGAACACTGAAGCTTTCTTT
TRBJ2-7 TRBD1 TRBV7-9 . CASSLTRTGFYEQYF TGTGCCAGCAGCTTAACCCGGACAGGTTTTTACGAGCAGTACTTC
TRBJ1-2 . TRBV2 . CASSDEMGGIYGYTF TGTGCCAGCAGTGATGAGATGGGGGGTATTTATGGCTACACCTTC
TRBJ1-5 . TRBV6-1 . CASSEDSINQPQHF TGTGCCAGCAGTGAGGACAGTATCAATCAGCCCCAGCATTTT
TRBJ1-2 . TRBV19 . CASSLEGGPLGDYGYTF TGTGCCAGTAGCCTTGAGGGGGGGCCTCTTGGGGACTATGGCTACACCTTC
TRBJ2-5 TRBD1 TRBV6-6 . CASSYSKGATQYF TGTGCCAGCAGTTACTCGAAGGGGGCGACCCAGTACTTC
TRBJ1-3 TRBD1 TRBV6-1 . CATTFGTGANTIYF TGTGCCACCACATTTGGGACAGGGGCGAACACCATATATTTT
TRBJ1-3 TRBD1 TRBV5-1 . CASSFTTGNLNTIYF TGCGCCAGCAGCTTTACGACAGGGAACTTAAACACCATATATTTT
TRBJ2-1 . TRBV27 . CASSSGPGDEQFF TGTGCCAGCAGTTCGGGTCCCGGAGACGAGCAGTTCTTC
TRBJ2-5 TRBD2 TRBV29-1 few CSGILWGGQETQYF TGCAGCGGTATCCTCTGGGGGGGACAAGAGACCCAGTACTTC
TRBJ2-2 . TRBV6-5 once CASRRGGTGELFF TGTGCCAGCAGGAGGGGAGGCACCGGGGAGCTGTTTTTT
TRBJ1-6 TRBD1 TRBV6-5 once CASSYFGTVGNSPLHF TGTGCCAGCAGTTACTTCGGGACAGTGGGGAATTCACCCCTCCACTTT
TRBJ2-5 TRBD1 TRBV19 . CASSNTGGQKTQYF TGTGCCAGTAGCAATACAGGGGGTCAGAAGACCCAGTACTTC
TRBJ2-1 . TRBV7-2 . CASSRKLTDSSYNEQFF TGTGCCAGCAGCCGTAAGTTGACGGACAGCTCCTACAATGAGCAGTTCTTC
TRBJ2-7 . TRBV7-2 once CASSLVGGTSSSYEQYF TGTGCCAGCAGCTTAGTTGGGGGGACCAGCTCCTCCTACGAGCAGTACTTC
TRBJ1-1 . TRBV5-6 few CASSYTGGFVTEAFF TGTGCCAGCAGTTATACGGGAGGTTTTGTCACTGAAGCTTTCTTT
TRBJ2-1 TRBD1 TRBV5-8 . CASSLLGQGVGEQFF TGTGCCAGCAGCTTGTTGGGACAGGGGGTCGGGGAGCAGTTCTTC
TRBJ2-1 TRBD1 TRBV4-3 . CASSQGGQGDYNEQFF TGCGCCAGCAGCCAAGGGGGACAGGGGGACTACAATGAGCAGTTCTTC
TRBJ1-3 . TRBV30 . CAWGGILAAGNTIYF TGTGCCTGGGGGGGGATCCTGGCCGCTGGAAACACCATATATTTT
TRBJ1-1 . TRBV25-1 . CASSEAGGGTEAFF TGTGCCAGCAGTGAGGCGGGGGGGGGCACTGAAGCTTTCTTT
TRBJ2-1 TRBD1 TRBV6-6 few CASSSRGTGKDNEQFF TGTGCCAGCAGCTCCCGGGGGACAGGGAAGGACAATGAGCAGTTCTTC
TRBJ1-1 . TRBV13 . CASSSSSTGPNTEAFF TGTGCCAGCAGCTCCTCATCCACAGGGCCCAACACTGAAGCTTTCTTT
TRBJ1-1 TRBD1 TRBV29-1 . CSVLGKFPTGKTEAFF TGCAGCGTCCTCGGAAAATTCCCGACAGGGAAAACTGAAGCTTTCTTT
TRBJ1-1 . TRBV10-2 . CASSETGVTEAFF TGCGCCAGCAGTGAGACGGGGGTAACTGAAGCTTTCTTT
TRBJ1-6 . TRBV2 . CASGESSYSSPLHF TGTGCCAGTGGGGAGAGCTCCTATAGTTCACCCCTCCACTTT
TRBJ2-1 . TRBV7-9 . CSSSTVPGNEQFF TGTTCCAGCAGCACTGTCCCAGGCAATGAGCAGTTCTTC
TRBJ2-6 TRBD1 TRBV2 . CASRTGVSGANVLTF TGTGCCAGCAGGACAGGGGTCTCTGGGGCCAACGTCCTGACTTTC